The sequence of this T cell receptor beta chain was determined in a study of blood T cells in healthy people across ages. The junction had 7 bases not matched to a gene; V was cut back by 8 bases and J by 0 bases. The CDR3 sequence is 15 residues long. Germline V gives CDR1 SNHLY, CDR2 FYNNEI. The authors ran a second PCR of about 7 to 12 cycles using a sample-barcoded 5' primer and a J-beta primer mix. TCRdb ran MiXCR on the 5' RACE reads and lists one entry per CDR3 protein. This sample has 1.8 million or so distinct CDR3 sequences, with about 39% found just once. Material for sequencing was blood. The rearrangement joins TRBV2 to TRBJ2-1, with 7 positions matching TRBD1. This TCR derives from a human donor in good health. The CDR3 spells CASDPTGISYNEQFF. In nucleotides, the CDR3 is TGTGCCAGCGATCCGACAGGGATCTCCTACAATGAGCAGTTCTTC.